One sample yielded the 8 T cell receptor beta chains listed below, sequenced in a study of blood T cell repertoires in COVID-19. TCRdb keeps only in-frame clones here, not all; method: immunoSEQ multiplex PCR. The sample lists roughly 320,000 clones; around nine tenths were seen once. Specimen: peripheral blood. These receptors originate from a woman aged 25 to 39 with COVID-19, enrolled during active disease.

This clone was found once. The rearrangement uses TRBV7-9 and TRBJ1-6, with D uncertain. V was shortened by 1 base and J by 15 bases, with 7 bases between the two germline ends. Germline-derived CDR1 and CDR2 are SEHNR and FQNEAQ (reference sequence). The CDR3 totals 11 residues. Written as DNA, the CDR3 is TGTGCCAGCAGCTTAGGGCCAGTCCTCCACTTT. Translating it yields CASSLGPVLHF.

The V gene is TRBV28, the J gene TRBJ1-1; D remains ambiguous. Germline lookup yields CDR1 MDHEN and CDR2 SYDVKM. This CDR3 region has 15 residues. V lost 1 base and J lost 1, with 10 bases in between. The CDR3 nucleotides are TGTGCCAGCAGTTTATTATCCTACCGGAACACTGAAGCTTTCTTT. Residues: CASSLLSYRNTEAFF.

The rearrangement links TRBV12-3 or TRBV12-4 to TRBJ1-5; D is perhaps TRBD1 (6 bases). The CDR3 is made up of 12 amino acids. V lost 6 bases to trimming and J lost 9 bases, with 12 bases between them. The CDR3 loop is CASRKQGAPQHF. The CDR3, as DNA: TGTGCCAGCAGGAAACAGGGTGCGCCCCAGCATTTT.

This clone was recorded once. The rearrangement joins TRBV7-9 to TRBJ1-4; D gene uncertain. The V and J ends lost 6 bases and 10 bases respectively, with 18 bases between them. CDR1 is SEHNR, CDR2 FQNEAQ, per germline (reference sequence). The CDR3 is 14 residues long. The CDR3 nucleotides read TGTGCCAGCAGGGCCGACCGCGGCGGGAGAAAACTGTTTTTT. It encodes CASRADRGGRKLFF.

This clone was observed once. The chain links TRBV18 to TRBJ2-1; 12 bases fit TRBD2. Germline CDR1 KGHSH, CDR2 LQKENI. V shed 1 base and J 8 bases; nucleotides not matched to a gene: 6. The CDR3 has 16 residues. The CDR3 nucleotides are TGTGCCAGCTCACCACTGCTAGCGGGGGGGCCCCATGAGCAGTTCTTC. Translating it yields CASSPLLAGGPHEQFF.

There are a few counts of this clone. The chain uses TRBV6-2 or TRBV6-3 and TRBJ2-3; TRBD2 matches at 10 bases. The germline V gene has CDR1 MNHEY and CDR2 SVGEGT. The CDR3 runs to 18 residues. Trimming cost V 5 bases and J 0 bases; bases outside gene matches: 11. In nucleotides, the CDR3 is TGTGCCAGCAGTCCCCTTAGGACTAGCGGAGAAAGCACAGATACGCAGTATTTT. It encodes CASSPLRTSGESTDTQYF.

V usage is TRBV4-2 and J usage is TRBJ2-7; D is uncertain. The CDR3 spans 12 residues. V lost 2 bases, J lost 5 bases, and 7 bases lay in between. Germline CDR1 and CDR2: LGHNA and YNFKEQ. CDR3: CASSQTRDEQYF. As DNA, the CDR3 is TGTGCCAGCAGCCAAACTCGCGACGAGCAGTACTTC.

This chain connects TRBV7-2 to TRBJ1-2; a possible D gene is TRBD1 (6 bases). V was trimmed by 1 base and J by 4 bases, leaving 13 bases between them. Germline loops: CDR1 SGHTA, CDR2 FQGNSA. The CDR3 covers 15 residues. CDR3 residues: CASSLDRGASYGYTF. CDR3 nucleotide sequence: TGTGCCAGCAGCTTAGATCGGGGGGCCAGCTATGGCTACACCTTC.